The present T cell receptor (beta chain) was sequenced within a study of PD-L1 blockade in urothelial cancer. As for the study in general: Patients took up atezolizumab in about 2014 at 1,200 mg intravenously every 3 weeks. Patients had undergone 0 to 3 prior chemotherapy regimens.

The trim removed 4 bases at V and 11 bases at J, leaving 8 bases unmatched. The CDR3 spans 13 residues. Germline loops: CDR1 SGHTA, CDR2 FQGNSA. Libraries were prepared by immunoSEQ multiplex PCR; TCRdb keeps only in-frame clonotypes and omits some of them. The sample carries around 69,000 clones, approximately 90% recorded once. Sample time point: peripheral blood 6 weeks after treatment start. This specimen was PBMCs, taken around atezolizumab (anti-PD-L1) treatment. V and J are TRBV7-2 and TRBJ2-3; 8 bases map to TRBD1. This clonotype originated in a woman older than 75 with urothelial cancer. The CDR3 DNA sequence: TGTGCCAGCAGCTACCCCGGACAGGGAGAGCAGTATTTT. It translates to CASSYPGQGEQYF. The full variable domain, in which reference TRBV7-2 and TRBJ2-3 provide the parts outside the CDR3, is GAGVSQSPSNKVTEKGKDVELRCDPISGHTALYWYRQSLGQGLEFLIYFQGNSAPDKSGLPSDRFSAERTGGSVSTLTIQRTQQEDSAVYLCASSYPGQGEQYFGPGTRLTVL.